Following are 20 T cell receptor beta chains from one sample sequenced in a study of monozygotic twins with inflammatory bowel disease. No DNA is given; TCRdb re-called the 5' RACE reads and lists each CDR3 protein once. The table lists around 410,000 distinct CDR3 sequences, with approximately 2.3% in the top ten. Sequenced: blood. These receptors came from a human donor with ulcerative colitis or Crohn's disease, or a healthy co-twin of an affected twin (not recorded which).

The J gene is TRBJ2-7, the V gene TRBV7-2; TCRdb's assignment of TRBD1 cannot be checked, as there is no DNA. This CDR3 region has 15 residues. Germline-derived CDR1 and CDR2 are SGHTA and FQGNSA. This CDR3 is CASSLQQGARHEQYF.

The chain couples TRBV10-3 to TRBJ2-7. This CDR3 is 14 amino acids long. Germline CDR1 reads ENHRY; CDR2 reads SYGVKD. CDR3 protein: CAISDPGSKYEQYF.

The chain employs TRBV20-1 and TRBJ1-5; checking the TCRdb D call of TRBD1 is not possible without DNA. The CDR3 totals 15 residues. The V gene's germline CDR1 is DFQATT and CDR2 SNEGSKA (reference sequence). CDR3 sequence reads: CSARASTGFGQPQHF.

The V gene is TRBV7-2, the J gene TRBJ2-1; TCRdb proposes TRBD1, but this gene call is untestable without DNA. The CDR3 is made up of 16 amino acids. The germline V gene encodes CDR1 SGHTA and CDR2 FQGNSA. The CDR3 here is CASSPIWGVFYNEQFF.

This chain connects TRBV5-1 to TRBJ2-3; TCRdb's D call, TRBD1, is unchecked because there is no DNA. In germline, CDR1 is SGHRS, CDR2 YFSETQ. This CDR3 has 16 amino acids. CDR3 sequence reads: CASRKGQGLPTDTQYF.

V is TRBV15 and J is TRBJ2-7; TCRdb returns TRBD1, unconfirmable since there is no DNA. Germline loops: CDR1 LNHNV, CDR2 YYDKDF (reference sequence). This CDR3 comprises 16 residues. CDR3 sequence reads: CATSRDQGQGTYEQYF.

The chain combines TRBV15 with TRBJ2-7. This CDR3 contains 15 residues. Germline CDR1 is LNHNV and CDR2 is YYDKDF (reference sequence). This chain's CDR3 is CATSRDLSSTYEQYF. Looking up the rest from reference TRBV15 and TRBJ2-7 gives the full variable domain: DAMVIQNPRYQVTQFGKPVTLSCSQTLNHNVMYWYQQKSSQAPKLLFHYYDKDFNNEADTPDNFQSRRPNTSFCFLDIRSPGLGDTAMYLCATSRDLSSTYEQYFGPGTRLTVT.

The chain employs TRBV10-3 and TRBJ1-2. Germline V gene sequence: CDR1 ENHRY, CDR2 SYGVKD. The CDR3 loop spans 14 amino acids. The CDR3 reads CAISELGANYGYTF.

CDR3 sequence: CASRRSAYNSPLHF. The chain uses TRBV6-1 and TRBJ1-6. In germline, CDR1 is MNHNS, CDR2 SASEGT. The CDR3 is 14 residues long.

The J gene is TRBJ2-4, the V gene TRBV20-1; TCRdb lists TRBD2, though no DNA is available to test this call. CDR1 and CDR2 (germline): DFQATT, SNEGSKA (reference sequence). The CDR3 covers 16 residues. CDR3 sequence: CSARGGTTLAKNIQYF.

V and J are TRBV5-1 and TRBJ2-1. Germline CDR1 and CDR2: SGHRS and YFSETQ. The CDR3 spans 14 residues. CDR3 in amino acids: CASSWDRTVDEQFF.

This chain connects TRBV5-1 to TRBJ2-1; TCRdb picks TRBD1, but there is no DNA to check that call. Germline V gene lookup returns CDR1 SGHRS and CDR2 YFSETQ. The CDR3 length is 14 residues. The CDR3 loop reads CASSRRTGGNEQFF.

The V gene is TRBV12-3 or TRBV12-4, the J gene TRBJ2-7; the TRBD2 assignment by TCRdb is unverifiable without DNA. This CDR3 has 17 residues. CDR3 in amino acids: CASTSEATVVRSYEQYF.

The rearrangement uses TRBV10-3 and TRBJ1-2; the TCRdb D gene call, TRBD1, has no DNA to confirm it. There are 15 residues in the CDR3. CDR1 ENHRY and CDR2 SYGVKD come from the germline V gene. The CDR3 region is CAISDYGTERYGYTF.

This chain links TRBV3-1 with TRBJ1-5; TCRdb proposes TRBD1, but this gene call is untestable without DNA. This CDR3 region has 15 residues. Germline V gene sequence: CDR1 LGHDT, CDR2 YNNKEL (reference sequence). The CDR3 spells CASSSDTRGNQPQHF.

V and J are TRBV9 and TRBJ2-5; the D call from TCRdb, TRBD1, cannot be confirmed without DNA. The CDR3 length is 14 residues. Germline-derived CDR1 and CDR2 are SGDLS and YYNGEE. CDR3 amino acids: CASSVSPREETQYF.

The chain uses TRBV12-3 or TRBV12-4 and TRBJ1-2; absent DNA, TCRdb's TRBD1 call cannot be checked. The CDR3 totals 13 residues. The CDR3 sequence: CASTRDSHYGYTF.

The genes are TRBV6-5 and TRBJ2-7. CDR1 MNHEY and CDR2 SVGAGI come from the germline V gene. CDR3 length: 17 residues. CDR3 sequence reads: CASSYSRFEADAYEQYF.

CDR3 sequence: CASSPMEGLGSPLHF. The chain employs TRBV18 and TRBJ1-6. This CDR3 region has 15 residues. Germline assignment: CDR1 KGHSH and CDR2 LQKENI.

V usage is TRBV6-5 and J usage is TRBJ2-7; TCRdb proposes TRBD2, but this gene call is untestable without DNA. The length of the CDR3 is 15 residues. CDR1 is MNHEY and CDR2 is SVGAGI in the germline V gene. The CDR3 reads CASSYERTSSLEQYF.